The 26 T cell receptor beta chains reported below all come from one sample, sequenced in a study of radiotherapy plus CTLA-4 blockade in lung cancer. TCRdb keeps only in-frame clones here, not all; method: immunoSEQ multiplex PCR. The data show about 120,000 clones, 90% seen once. This specimen consisted of peripheral blood, obtained from a patient treated with radiotherapy plus ipilimumab. These receptors all come from a human donor with non-small cell lung cancer that progressed on radiotherapy plus ipilimumab.

This clone was counted a single time. The V call is TRBV19, the J call TRBJ2-7; TRBD1 might be the D (5 bases). V lost 4 bases and J 6 bases, leaving 13 bases between the germline ends. This CDR3 contains 13 residues. Germline V gene data show CDR1 as LNHDA and CDR2 as SQIVND (reference sequence). CDR3 bases: TGTGCCAGTAGTAAGCTACCCCAGGGCGAGCAGTACTTC. Translated: CASSKLPQGEQYF.

The chain employs TRBV9 and TRBJ2-3; TRBD2 matches at 14 bases. The V segment lost 4 bases and the J segment 5 bases; nucleotides outside the gene matches: 6. This CDR3 is built from 16 residues. The germline V gene encodes CDR1 SGDLS and CDR2 YYNGEE. CDR3 nucleotide sequence: TGTGCCAGCAGCCCGACTAGCGGGAGGGGGGGAGATACGCAGTATTTT. This encodes CASSPTSGRGGDTQYF.

This chain links TRBV19 with TRBJ1-5; 8 bases line up with TRBD1. Germline-derived CDR1 and CDR2 are LNHDA and SQIVND (reference sequence). The CDR3 is made up of 16 amino acids. With V trimmed by 5 bases and J by 4 bases, 10 bases remained unmatched. The CDR3 sequence is CASSPLDRAGNQPQHF. The DNA for the CDR3 is TGTGCCAGTAGTCCTCTGGACAGGGCTGGTAATCAGCCCCAGCATTTT. The full variable domain, completed using reference TRBV19 and TRBJ1-5, is DGGITQSPKYLFRKEGQNVTLSCEQNLNHDAMYWYRQDPGQGLRLIYYSQIVNDFQKGDIAEGYSVSREKKESFPLTVTSAQKNPTAFYLCASSPLDRAGNQPQHFGDGTRLSIL.

The rearrangement links TRBV18 to TRBJ2-5, with no clear D. There are 13 residues in the CDR3. V was clipped by 2 bases and J by 5 bases, with 9 bases between them. The germline CDR1 and CDR2 sequences are KGHSH and LQKENI. The CDR3 sequence: CASSPSGVETQYF. CDR3 in DNA: TGTGCCAGCTCACCAAGTGGCGTGGAGACCCAGTACTTC.

This chain connects TRBV2 to TRBJ1-1; possible D gene TRBD1, 5 bases. The germline CDR1 and CDR2 sequences are SNHLY and FYNNEI. With 6 bases removed from V and 5 bases from J, the gap between germline ends came to 13 bases. The CDR3 consists of 13 residues. The DNA of the CDR3 is TGTGCCAGCAGAGGCAGGGAGGGGACTGAAGCTTTCTTT. Translating it yields CASRGREGTEAFF.

The rearrangement links TRBV5-8 to TRBJ2-2; 11 bases fit TRBD2. The V gene's germline CDR1 is SGHTS and CDR2 YDEGEE. J gave up 6 bases and V 4 bases, and 8 bases lay outside the gene matches. The length of the CDR3 is 16 residues. The CDR3 DNA sequence: TGTGCCAGCAGCCCGAGACTAGCGGGATCCCCCGGGGAGCTGTTTTTT. Its translation: CASSPRLAGSPGELFF. The full variable domain, in which reference TRBV5-8 and TRBJ2-2 provide the parts outside the CDR3, is EAGVTQSPTHLIKTRGQQATLRCSPISGHTSVYWYQQALGLGLQFLLWYDEGEERNRGNFPPRFSGRQFPNYSSELNVNALELEDSALYLCASSPRLAGSPGELFFGEGSRLTVL.

The rearrangement links TRBV4-2 to TRBJ1-1, with D uncertain. This CDR3 has 16 residues. Looked up from germline, CDR1 is LGHNA and CDR2 is YNFKEQ. Trimming shortened V by 4 bases and J by 0 bases, and 15 bases separated the two germline ends. Here the CDR3 reads CASSPSEVQLNTEAFF. For the CDR3, the DNA is TGTGCCAGCAGCCCCTCCGAGGTTCAGTTGAACACTGAAGCTTTCTTT.

The rearrangement joins TRBV2 to TRBJ2-1; TRBD2 matches at 7 bases. The germline gives CDR1 SNHLY, CDR2 FYNNEI. The ends lost 2 bases at V and 4 bases at J; junction bases unmatched: 8. The CDR3 loop spans 16 amino acids. CDR3 DNA: TGTGCCAGCAGTGAAATAGCGGGCGCCATTTACAATGAGCAGTTCTTC. Protein: CASSEIAGAIYNEQFF.

V gene TRBV29-1 combines with J gene TRBJ1-2, with 9 bases aligning to TRBD1. The CDR3 length is 13 residues. Germline V gene lookup returns CDR1 SQVTM and CDR2 ANQGSEA. V shed 5 bases and J 12 bases; nucleotides not matched to a gene: 13. The CDR3 DNA follows: TGCAGCGTTCTCTCGGGGGGACAGGGCCTCAACACCTTC. Protein: CSVLSGGQGLNTF. Drawing the rest from reference TRBV29-1 and TRBJ1-2, the complete variable domain is SAVISQKPSRDICQRGTSLTIQCQVDSQVTMMFWYRQQPGQSLTLIATANQGSEATYESGFVIDKFPISRPNLTFSTLTVSNMSPEDSSIYLCSVLSGGQGLNTFGSGTRLTVV.

J is TRBJ2-3 and V is TRBV5-1; no definite D call. Deletions cut 1 base from V and 3 bases from J, with 15 bases between. The CDR3 contains 16 residues. Germline loops: CDR1 SGHRS, CDR2 YFSETQ. Written as DNA, the CDR3 is TGCGCCAGCAGCTTGACCACTGGTGGTTGGACAGATACGCAGTATTTT. Encoded protein: CASSLTTGGWTDTQYF.

Worth noting for this clone: The sample contains more than one DNA sequence encoding this CDR3. V and J are TRBV6-1 and TRBJ2-3; 12 positions agree with TRBD2. V shed 1 base and J 4 bases; nucleotides not matched to a gene: 0. The CDR3 is 15 amino acids. Germline assignment: CDR1 MNHNS and CDR2 SASEGT. CDR3 DNA: TGTGCCAGCAGTGAAGGACTAGCGGGAGCAGATACGCAGTATTTT. It translates to CASSEGLAGADTQYF.

Comment on this clone: Its ends do not fully match the called genes, so a read error is possible. The chain has TRBV7-7 and TRBJ2-2; D is undetermined. The CDR3 runs to 13 residues. Germline CDR1 reads SSHAT; CDR2 reads FNYEAQ (reference sequence). Written as DNA, the CDR3 is TGTGCTAGCAGCTTATCGGATACCGGGGAGCTGTTTTTT. It specifies CASSLSDTGELFF.

The V and J genes are TRBV5-1 and TRBJ2-3; D might be TRBD2 (6 bases). Germline loops: CDR1 SGHRS, CDR2 YFSETQ. Between the trimmed V and J ends, which lost 2 bases and 1 base, there was a span of 11 bases. The CDR3 is made up of 15 amino acids. CDR3 region: CASSLSGPGTDTQYF. The CDR3 nucleotides are TGCGCCAGCAGCTTAAGCGGGCCAGGCACAGATACGCAGTATTTT.

The rearrangement links TRBV5-1 to TRBJ2-1; D possibly corresponds to TRBD2 (6 bases). The V end was cut by 4 bases, the J end by 6 bases, with 14 bases between. CDR3 length: 14 amino acids. The germline CDR1 and CDR2 sequences are SGHRS and YFSETQ. Written as DNA, the CDR3 is TGCGCCAGCAGCCCGCCCGGGACTTTCAATGAGCAGTTCTTC. Encoded protein: CASSPPGTFNEQFF.

The CDR3 bases are TGTGCCAGCAGCCCCCGGAGGCAGAGGGGTAGCGAAGAAAAACTGTTTTTT. It translates to CASSPRRQRGSEEKLFF. The rearrangement links TRBV13 to TRBJ1-4; D may be TRBD1 (5 bases). V was shortened by 5 bases and J by 8 bases, with 24 bases between the two germline ends. The CDR3 is 17 residues long. Germline values: CDR1 PRHDT, CDR2 FYEKMQ (reference sequence). The whole variable domain, filled in from reference TRBV13 and TRBJ1-4, reads AAGVIQSPRHLIKEKRETATLKCYPIPRHDTVYWYQQGPGQDPQFLISFYEKMQSDKGSIPDRFSAQQFSDYHSELNMSSLELGDSALYFCASSPRRQRGSEEKLFFGSGTQLSVL.

This chain links TRBV6-5 with TRBJ2-6; no definite D call. V lost 0 bases and J 6 bases, leaving 9 bases between the germline ends. The length of the CDR3 is 15 residues. The germline gives CDR1 MNHEY, CDR2 SVGAGI. The CDR3 here is CASSYSRHVANVLTF. The CDR3 DNA sequence: TGTGCCAGCAGTTACTCACGGCATGTGGCCAACGTCCTGACTTTC.

The gene calls are TRBV5-1 and TRBJ2-3; 12 nucleotides agree with TRBD2. The length of the CDR3 is 15 residues. Germline CDR1 and CDR2: SGHRS and YFSETQ. V trimming: 6 bases; J trimming: 3 bases; junction bases outside the gene matches: 5. CDR3 DNA sequence: TGCGCCAGCACCAGACTAGCGGGAGATACAGATACGCAGTATTTT. Translated: CASTRLAGDTDTQYF.

This clone was detected once. The chain recombines TRBV30 with TRBJ2-4; D is perhaps TRBD1 or TRBD2 (5 bases each). The germline V gene encodes CDR1 GTSNPN and CDR2 SVGIG (reference sequence). There are 13 residues in the CDR3. V was pared by 0 bases and J by 9 bases, with 12 bases between. CDR3 bases: TGTGCCTGGAGTGTAACTCTGGGGACCATTCAGTACTTC. This encodes CAWSVTLGTIQYF.

This rearrangement joins TRBV9 to TRBJ2-5; D uncertain. With 4 bases removed from V and 4 bases from J, the gap between germline ends came to 8 bases. CDR1 and CDR2 (germline): SGDLS, YYNGEE. The CDR3 extends over 12 amino acids. CDR3 nucleotide sequence: TGTGCCAGCAGCCGTCAGCCAGAGACCCAGTACTTC. Translating gives CASSRQPETQYF. The full variable domain, its missing parts supplied by reference TRBV9 and TRBJ2-5, is DSGVTQTPKHLITATGQRVTLRCSPRSGDLSVYWYQQSLDQGLQFLIQYYNGEERAKGNILERFSAQQFPDLHSELNLSSLELGDSALYFCASSRQPETQYFGPGTRLLVL.

The chain has TRBV4-1 and TRBJ2-7, with 12 bases identical to TRBD2. This CDR3 contains 16 residues. The germline V gene has CDR1 MGHRA and CDR2 YSYEKL. V was clipped by 6 bases and J by 0 bases; unmatched bases: 6. CDR3 region: CASRPGLAGPSYEQYF. The CDR3 DNA is TGCGCCAGCAGGCCGGGACTAGCGGGCCCCTCCTACGAGCAGTACTTC.

The chain couples TRBV15 to TRBJ1-3; the D is unclear. Germline CDR1 LNHNV, CDR2 YYDKDF (reference sequence). The CDR3 contains 14 residues. The ends were cut back, 3 bases at V and 2 bases at J, with 8 bases in the middle. The DNA for the CDR3 is TGTGCCACCAGCAGCCGAGGGACTGGAAACACCATATATTTT. Amino acids: CATSSRGTGNTIYF.

The J gene is TRBJ2-7, the V gene TRBV27; a possible D gene is TRBD1 (6 bases). V lost 6 bases to trimming and J lost 0 bases, with 12 bases between them. Germline CDR1 is MNHEY and CDR2 is SMNVEV (reference sequence). The CDR3 loop spans 14 amino acids. The CDR3 DNA follows: TGTGCCAGCAGAGCAACAGGGAACTCCTACGAGCAGTACTTC. Encoded protein: CASRATGNSYEQYF.

The V call is TRBV11-3, the J call TRBJ2-7; D remains ambiguous. Trimming took 5 bases from V and 5 from J, leaving 10 bases between them. CDR1 and CDR2 from the germline V gene are SGHNT and YENEEA. This CDR3 has 12 residues. CDR3 coding DNA: TGTGCCAGCAGCCCGAATATCAACGAGCAGTACTTC. Amino acids: CASSPNINEQYF.

J is TRBJ1-4 and V is TRBV15, with D hard to call. Trimming stripped 1 base from V and 4 bases from J, with 7 bases between. Germline V lookup: CDR1 LNHNV, CDR2 YYDKDF (reference sequence). The CDR3 contains 14 residues. The CDR3 sequence: CATSRGLGNEKLFF. The CDR3 DNA follows: TGTGCCACCAGCAGAGGACTCGGTAATGAAAAACTGTTTTTT.

The rearrangement uses TRBV7-9 and TRBJ2-7; TRBD1 matches 7 bases. The V gene end was trimmed by 4 bases and the J gene end by 6 bases; junction bases not matched to a gene: 6. The CDR3 extends over 13 amino acids. CDR1 and CDR2 (germline): SEHNR, FQNEAQ (reference sequence). The CDR3 DNA reads TGTGCCAGCAGCTCCACACAGGGGTCCGAGCAGTACTTC. Encoded protein: CASSSTQGSEQYF.

V and J are TRBV14 and TRBJ2-7, with 7 bases identical to TRBD1. This CDR3 is 15 amino acids long. CDR1 is SGHDN, CDR2 FVKESK, per germline. The ends lost 0 bases at V and 6 bases at J; junction bases unmatched: 8. CDR3 DNA sequence: TGTGCCAGCAGCCAAGATTTGAGGGGGCCCGGCGAGCAGTACTTC. This codes for CASSQDLRGPGEQYF. Full variable domain (remainder filled in from reference TRBV14 and TRBJ2-7): EAGVTQFPSHSVIEKGQTVTLRCDPISGHDNLYWYRRVMGKEIKFLLHFVKESKQDESGMPNNRFLAERTGGTYSTLKVQPAELEDSGVYFCASSQDLRGPGEQYFGPGTRLTVT.